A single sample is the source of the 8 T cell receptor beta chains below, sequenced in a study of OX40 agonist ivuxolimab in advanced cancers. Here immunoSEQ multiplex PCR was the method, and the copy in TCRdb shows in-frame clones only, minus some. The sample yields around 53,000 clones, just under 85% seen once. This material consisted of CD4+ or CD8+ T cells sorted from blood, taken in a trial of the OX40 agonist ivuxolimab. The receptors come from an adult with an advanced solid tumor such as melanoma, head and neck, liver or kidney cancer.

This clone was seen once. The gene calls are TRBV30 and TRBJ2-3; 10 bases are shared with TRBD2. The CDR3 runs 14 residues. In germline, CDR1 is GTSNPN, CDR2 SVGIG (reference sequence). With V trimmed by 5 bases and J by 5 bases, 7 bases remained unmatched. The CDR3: CAWSASGSGDTQYF. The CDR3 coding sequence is TGTGCCTGGTCGGCTAGCGGGAGTGGAGATACGCAGTATTTT.

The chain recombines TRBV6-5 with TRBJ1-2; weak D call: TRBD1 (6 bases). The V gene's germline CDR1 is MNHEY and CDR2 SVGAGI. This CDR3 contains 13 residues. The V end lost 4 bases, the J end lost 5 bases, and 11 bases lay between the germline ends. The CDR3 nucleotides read TGTGCCAGCAGTTCGGGGGGGGCATATGGCTACACCTTC. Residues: CASSSGGAYGYTF.

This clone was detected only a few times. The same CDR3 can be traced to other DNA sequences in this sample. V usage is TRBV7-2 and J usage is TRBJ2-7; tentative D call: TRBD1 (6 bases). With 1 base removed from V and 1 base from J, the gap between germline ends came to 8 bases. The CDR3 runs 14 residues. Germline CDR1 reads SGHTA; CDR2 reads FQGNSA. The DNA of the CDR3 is TGTGCCAGCAGCTTAGTGAGGGGGTCCTACGAGCAGTACTTC. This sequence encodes CASSLVRGSYEQYF.

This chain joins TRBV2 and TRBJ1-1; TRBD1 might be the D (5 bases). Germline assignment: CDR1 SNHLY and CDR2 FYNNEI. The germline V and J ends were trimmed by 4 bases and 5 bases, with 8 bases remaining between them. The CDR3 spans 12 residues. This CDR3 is CASSGGGTEAFF. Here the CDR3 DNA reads TGTGCCAGCAGTGGGGGCGGGACTGAAGCTTTCTTT.

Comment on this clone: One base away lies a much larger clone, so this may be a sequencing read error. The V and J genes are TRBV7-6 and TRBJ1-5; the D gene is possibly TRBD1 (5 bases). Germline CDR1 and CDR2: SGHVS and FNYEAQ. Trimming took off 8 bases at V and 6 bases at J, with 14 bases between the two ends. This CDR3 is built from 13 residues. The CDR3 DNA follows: TGTGCCAGCGGCGGCAGGGAGAGTCAGCCCCAGCATTTT. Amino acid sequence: CASGGRESQPQHF.

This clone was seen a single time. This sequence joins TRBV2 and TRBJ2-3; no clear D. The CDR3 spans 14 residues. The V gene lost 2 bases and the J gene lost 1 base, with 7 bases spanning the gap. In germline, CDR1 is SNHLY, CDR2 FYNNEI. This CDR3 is CASSETAGTDTQYF. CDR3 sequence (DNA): TGTGCCAGCAGTGAAACGGCAGGCACAGATACGCAGTATTTT.

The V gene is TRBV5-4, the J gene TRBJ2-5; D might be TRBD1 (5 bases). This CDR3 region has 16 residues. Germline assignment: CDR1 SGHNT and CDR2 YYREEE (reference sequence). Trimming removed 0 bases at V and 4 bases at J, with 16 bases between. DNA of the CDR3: TGTGCCAGCAGCTTGGGTTCTCGGACAAGGGGAGAGACCCAGTACTTC. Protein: CASSLGSRTRGETQYF.

CDR3 nucleotide sequence: TGTGCCAGCAGCTTCACGGGGACTGAAGCTTTCTTT. Translation gives CASSFTGTEAFF. This chain connects TRBV11-3 to TRBJ1-1; the D is unclear. CDR3 size: 12 residues. Germline V gene data show CDR1 as SGHNT and CDR2 as YENEEA. V was shortened by 3 bases and J by 5 bases, with 7 bases between the two germline ends.